This is a list of T cell receptor beta chains from one sample in a study of T cells in localized non-small cell lung cancer. Produced via immunoSEQ multiplex PCR; TCRdb's table is partial and in-frame only. The sample has about 36,000 clones, approximately 88% seen once. The sample here was peripheral blood, taken before any cancer treatment. These receptors originate from a woman aged 40 to 75 with stage I lung adenocarcinoma. CDR3s include the opening cysteine and the closing phenylalanine or tryptophan. D genes are given only for firm matches. Clone size is stated in some rows and not others, as once, few, many or a class when expanded.

D gene,V gene,J gene,clone size,CDR3 DNA,CDR3 protein
.,TRBV6-5,TRBJ1-2,once,TGTGCCAGCGATAGGGGGGATGGCTACACCTTC,CASDRGDGYTF
.,TRBV18,TRBJ2-2,.,TGTGCCAGCTCACCACCCAACGGGGGCTGGGCCGGGGAGCTGTTTTTT,CASSPPNGGWAGELFF
.,TRBV2,TRBJ1-2,.,TGTGCCAGCAGGAGGACGTCCAACAGCTATGGCTACACCTTC,CASRRTSNSYGYTF
TRBD2,TRBV5-4,TRBJ2-7,.,TGTGCCAGCAGCGGCGGACTAGCGGGGGGATCCTACGAGCAGTACTTC,CASSGGLAGGSYEQYF
TRBD1,TRBV5-1,TRBJ2-6,.,TGCGCCAGCAGCTCTACAGGGGGCTCTGGGGCCAACGTCCTGACTTTC,CASSSTGGSGANVLTF
.,TRBV4-2,TRBJ1-2,once,TGTGCCAGCAGCCAAGATGAGGGGGCTAACTATGGCTACACCTTC,CASSQDEGANYGYTF
.,TRBV6-1,TRBJ1-4,.,TGTGCCAGCAGGACCGGGACGGTGAATGAAAAACTGTTTTTT,CASRTGTVNEKLFF
.,TRBV5-1,TRBJ2-3,.,TGCGCCAGCCTGGACAGTCCAGGCGCCACAGATACGCAGTATTTT,CASLDSPGATDTQYF
TRBD1,TRBV5-5,TRBJ1-3,.,TGTGCCAGCAGCTTGACACGGACAGGGGTCCTAAGATCTGGAAACACCATATATTTT,CASSLTRTGVLRSGNTIYF
.,TRBV11-2,TRBJ2-5,.,TGTGCCAGCAGCTTGGGGACGGAGACCCAGTACTTC,CASSLGTETQYF
.,TRBV7-2,TRBJ1-1,.,TGTGCCAGCAGCTTAGCTGGCACGCACACTGAAGCTTTCTTT,CASSLAGTHTEAFF
.,TRBV11-3,TRBJ2-5,once,TGTGCCAGCAGCTCCGGCTCGGGTCCAGAGACCCAGTACTTC,CASSSGSGPETQYF
TRBD1,TRBV5-6,TRBJ1-3,once,TGTGCCAGCAGCTTGGCGGTGACAGGGGTCTCTGGAAACACCATATATTTT,CASSLAVTGVSGNTIYF
.,TRBV4-1,TRBJ1-3,.,TGCGCCAGCAGCCAAGAACAATCAGCTCCCTCTGGAAACACCATATATTTT,CASSQEQSAPSGNTIYF
.,TRBV9,TRBJ1-4,.,TGTGCCAGCAGCAGCGGACGGTCTAATGAAAAACTGTTTTTT,CASSSGRSNEKLFF
.,TRBV15,TRBJ2-2,few,TGTGCCACCAGCAGAGCGGGAAACCAGCGGGAGCTGTTTTTT,CATSRAGNQRELFF
TRBD1,TRBV7-3,TRBJ1-1,.,TGTGCCAGCAGCTCTGGACAGGAAAAAGCTTTCTTT,CASSSGQEKAFF
.,TRBV4-1,TRBJ1-1,.,TGCGCCAGCAGCCAAGCCACCCGAGCTTTCTTT,CASSQATRAFF
.,TRBV7-9,TRBJ2-7,.,TGTGCCAGCAGCTTATGGCCGCGAAGCCGGGACGGGGGTTACGAGCAGTACTTC,CASSLWPRSRDGGYEQYF
.,TRBV6-5,TRBJ2-7,.,TGTGCCAGCAATCGCGGGTACTCCTACGAGCAGTACTTC,CASNRGYSYEQYF
.,TRBV7-8,TRBJ2-1,.,TGTGCCAGCAGTTTCGGGACTCCCCAAGACAATGAGCAGTTCTTC,CASSFGTPQDNEQFF
TRBD1,TRBV9,TRBJ1-2,.,TGTGCCAGCAGCGTAGGACAGGGTCCTTATGGCTACACCTTC,CASSVGQGPYGYTF
TRBD2,TRBV2,TRBJ2-1,.,TGTGCCAGCAGTGTTCCGTTAGGAGGGGGACTAGCGGGAGGGCACGGCAATGAGCAGTTCTTC,CASSVPLGGGLAGGHGNEQFF
TRBD1,TRBV28,TRBJ1-1,.,TGTGCCAGCAGTGACCCCAGGGGGCGTGCTCTTACTGAAGCTTTCTTT,CASSDPRGRALTEAFF
.,TRBV7-9,TRBJ2-7,.,TGTGCCAGCAGCTTAGGGACGGCGGCGGGGTACTTC,CASSLGTAAGYF
.,TRBV15,TRBJ2-2,.,TGTGCCACCAGCAGGGACCTTACGAACACCGGGGAGCTGTTTTTT,CATSRDLTNTGELFF
.,TRBV5-4,TRBJ1-1,.,TGTGCCAGCAGCTTAGGAGGGGTGAACACTGAAGCTTTCTTT,CASSLGGVNTEAFF
.,TRBV18,TRBJ2-2,.,TGTGCCAGCTCACCTATGACGGAGGGAGCCGGGGAGCTGTTTTTT,CASSPMTEGAGELFF
TRBD1,TRBV18,TRBJ2-7,.,TGTGCCAGCTCAAACTTGACAGGGCGGCGGGTCGAGCAGTACTTC,CASSNLTGRRVEQYF
.,TRBV5-1,TRBJ1-2,.,TGCGCCAGCAGCTTGTTATTCCGGGACACATTCTATGGCTACACCTTC,CASSLLFRDTFYGYTF
.,TRBV4-3,TRBJ2-6,once,TGCGCCAGCAGCCAAGATACTGGGGCCAACGTCCTGACTTTC,CASSQDTGANVLTF
.,TRBV27,TRBJ1-6,medium-sized,TGTGCCAGCAGCGACATCATCAACACAGGTAGCTCCTATAATTCACCCCTCCACTTT,CASSDIINTGSSYNSPLHF
.,TRBV25-1,TRBJ1-3,.,TGTGCCAGCAGTGTAGGGCTTCCCGGGGACACCATATATTTT,CASSVGLPGDTIYF
.,TRBV5-5,TRBJ2-2,.,TGTGCCAGCAGCGTCTTGAACACCGGGGAGCTGTTTTTT,CASSVLNTGELFF
TRBD2,TRBV25-1,TRBJ2-1,.,TGTGCCAGCAGCCCGACTAGCGGGGGCTACAATGAGCAGTTCTTC,CASSPTSGGYNEQFF
.,TRBV4-3,TRBJ1-2,.,TGCGCCAGCAGCCAAGATCTCGTCGGACAGATCTATGGCTACACCTTC,CASSQDLVGQIYGYTF
.,TRBV7-9,TRBJ1-1,.,TGTGCCAGCAGCTTAAACAGGGCTGCCACTGAAGCTTTCTTT,CASSLNRAATEAFF
TRBD1,TRBV15,TRBJ1-2,.,TGTGCCACCAGCAGGGACACAGGGGGCGATGGCTACACCTTC,CATSRDTGGDGYTF
TRBD1,TRBV29-1,TRBJ1-6,.,TGCAGCGCAGGACAGGGGTATGATTCACCCCTCCACTTT,CSAGQGYDSPLHF
.,TRBV2,TRBJ2-1,.,TGTGCCAGCAAACGGCTAGCCTCCGTCAATGAGCAGTTCTTC,CASKRLASVNEQFF
.,TRBV29-1,TRBJ2-7,.,TGCAGCGTTGTTACACCGGTGGGCCACGAGCAGTACTTC,CSVVTPVGHEQYF
.,TRBV28,TRBJ1-4,.,TGTGCCAGCAGTTTGATCAGTGCTGCTAATGAAAAACTGTTTTTT,CASSLISAANEKLFF
.,TRBV18,TRBJ2-5,.,TGTGCCAGCTCAATGAAACAAGAGACCCAGTACTTC,CASSMKQETQYF
TRBD1,TRBV2,TRBJ1-2,.,TGTGCCAGCAGAGAGACAGGGTGGTACGGCTACACCTTC,CASRETGWYGYTF
.,TRBV7-8,TRBJ1-2,.,TGTGCCAGCAGCTCTAGAAACGGAAACTATGGCTACACCTTC,CASSSRNGNYGYTF
.,TRBV28,TRBJ1-4,.,TGTGCCAGCAGTTCCTCTAATGAAAAACTGTTTTTT,CASSSSNEKLFF
.,TRBV10-3,TRBJ2-1,.,TGTGCCATCAGTGATAGGCGCCGGGGTACTACTTACAATGAGCAGTTCTTC,CAISDRRRGTTYNEQFF
.,TRBV2,TRBJ1-1,.,TGTGCCAGCGTCCTCTGGCCGAACACTGAAGCTTTCTTT,CASVLWPNTEAFF
.,TRBV4-2,TRBJ2-1,.,TGTGCCAGCAGCCAAGCTTTGGGTGGGGGTAGAAGGGATGAGCAGTTCTTC,CASSQALGGGRRDEQFF